Below are 11 T cell receptor beta chains sequenced from a single sample in a study of Tregs in tolerant kidney transplant recipients. The protocol was immunoSEQ multiplex PCR, while the TCRdb copy is restricted to in-frame clones and leaves out a portion. The table records 75,000 to 100,000 clones, 93% of them present only once. Related graft donors supplied nonmyeloablative bone marrow transplants, and mixed chimerism was transient. The sample consisted of CD4+ T cells from blood (PBMCs), taken 12 months after the transplant. These receptors came from a human patient who received a combined kidney and bone marrow transplant. The graft donor may have contributed some T cells.

This chain joins TRBV19 and TRBJ2-7; 8 bases map to TRBD2. CDR1 is LNHDA, CDR2 SQIVND, per germline (reference sequence). The CDR3 is made up of 14 amino acids. V was clipped by 5 bases and J by 11 bases; unmatched bases: 14. The CDR3 reads CASSGAGERGRKYF. In nucleotides, the CDR3 is TGTGCCAGTAGTGGAGCGGGAGAGAGGGGACGGAAGTACTTC.

The V gene is TRBV14, the J gene TRBJ1-2, with 7 bases matching TRBD1. The CDR3 consists of 14 residues. Germline V gene data show CDR1 as SGHDN and CDR2 as FVKESK. V lost 4 bases and J lost 6; bases outside the gene matches: 8. CDR3 amino acids: CASSRLQGINGYTF. CDR3 coding DNA: TGTGCCAGCAGCCGCTTACAGGGGATTAATGGCTACACCTTC.

The table lists this clone with a few counts. The chain carries TRBV5-1 and TRBJ2-7, with 14 bases fitting TRBD2. This CDR3 spans 15 amino acids. The ends lost 4 bases at V and 6 bases at J; junction bases unmatched: 6. Germline CDR1 SGHRS, CDR2 YFSETQ. The CDR3, as DNA: TGCGCCAGCAGCCCGGGACTAGCGGGAGTGCCCGAGCAGTACTTC. This translates into CASSPGLAGVPEQYF.

The table lists this clone with a count of one. This sample includes further DNA sequences coding for the same CDR3. The V and J genes are TRBV5-4 and TRBJ1-6; 7 nucleotides match TRBD1. This CDR3 has 16 residues. V was clipped by 2 bases and J by 7 bases; unmatched bases: 9. Germline CDR1 and CDR2: SGHNT and YYREEE (reference sequence). The CDR3 DNA is TGTGCCAGCAGCTTTAAACGGGACAGTGGAAATTCACCCCTCCACTTT. It codes for CASSFKRDSGNSPLHF.

The chain combines TRBV5-1 with TRBJ2-5, with D perhaps TRBD2 (5 bases). Germline CDR1 reads SGHRS; CDR2 reads YFSETQ. CDR3 length equals 13 residues. V shed 7 bases and J shed 4 bases, with 14 bases lying between them. The CDR3 protein is CASSTGSGETQYF. CDR3 coding DNA: TGCGCCAGCTCAACGGGGTCAGGAGAGACCCAGTACTTC.

The J gene is TRBJ2-5, the V gene TRBV4-2, with D tentatively TRBD2 (7 bases). The J call may be in error: the DNA end matches TRBJ2-7 better. CDR3 length: 16 amino acids. From germline, CDR1 is LGHNA and CDR2 YNFKEQ. In DNA form, the CDR3 reads TGTGCCAGCAGCCCTGCTTCGCGGGGGCGCAACAACGAGCAGTACTTC. Translating it yields CASSPASRGRNNEQYF.

The chain has TRBV28 and TRBJ2-3; 7 positions agree with TRBD1. There are 16 residues in the CDR3. The germline CDR1 and CDR2 sequences are MDHEN and SYDVKM. J lost 3 bases, V lost 4 bases, and 10 bases had no gene match. The CDR3, as DNA: TGTGCCAGCAGTTACCCGACAGGGAGAAGGACAGATACGCAGTATTTT. Translation gives CASSYPTGRRTDTQYF.

V is TRBV6-5 and J is TRBJ2-5; possible D gene TRBD2, 6 bases. The J call may be wrong; the DNA end is better matched by TRBJ2-7. CDR3 size: 15 residues. Germline lookup yields CDR1 MNHEY and CDR2 SVGAGI. DNA for the CDR3: TGTGCCAGCAGTTGGCAATTTGGAGGGAGCTACGAGCAGTACTTC. It is translated as CASSWQFGGSYEQYF.

The chain recombines TRBV7-2 with TRBJ2-7, with 11 bases matching TRBD2. Per the germline V gene, CDR1 is SGHTA and CDR2 is FQGNSA. The CDR3 has 18 residues. V lost 5 bases to trimming and J lost 0 bases; unmatched junction nucleotides: 12. The CDR3 DNA sequence: TGTGCCAGCAGCCGTACTAGCGGGGGTCAACAGAGCTCCTACGAGCAGTACTTC. Translated: CASSRTSGGQQSSYEQYF.

The count of this clone is one. The rearrangement joins TRBV7-9 to TRBJ2-1; a weak D match, TRBD1 (5 bases). This CDR3 contains 14 residues. Germline V lookup: CDR1 SEHNR, CDR2 FQNEAQ (reference sequence). V dropped 1 base and J dropped 2 bases, with 6 bases sitting between them. DNA for the CDR3: TGTGCCAGCAGCTTAGTGACAGCCTACAATGAGCAGTTCTTC. This codes for CASSLVTAYNEQFF.

The chain recombines TRBV2 with TRBJ1-2; 10 nucleotides align to TRBD1. CDR1 and CDR2 from the germline V gene are SNHLY and FYNNEI. V lost 4 bases to trimming and J lost 6 bases; unmatched junction nucleotides: 2. This CDR3 region has 13 residues. CDR3 DNA sequence: TGTGCCAGCAGTGGGGACAGGGGAGATGGCTACACCTTC. As protein: CASSGDRGDGYTF. Drawing the rest from reference TRBV2 and TRBJ1-2, the complete variable domain is EPEVTQTPSHQVTQMGQEVILRCVPISNHLYFYWYRQILGQKVEFLVSFYNNEISEKSEIFDDQFSVERPDGSNFTLKIRSTKLEDSAMYFCASSGDRGDGYTFGSGTRLTVV.